One sample yielded the 15 T cell receptor beta chains listed below, sequenced in a study of T-cell memory formation after mild COVID-19. MiXCR, applied by TCRdb to the 5' RACE reads, yields one record per CDR3 protein. Among more than 200,000 distinct CDR3 sequences listed, 16% were seen once. The specimen was PBMCs or a T cell subset sorted from them (not recorded which). Receptor source: a man aged 18 to 29 who had mild COVID-19 (a few samples of this study predate the infection). Cell type and time point are not known.

This clonotype was observed a handful of times. The CDR3 DNA is TGCAGTGCTAGTGGGCGGGGGGGCCGGAATGAGCAGTTCTTC. Encoded protein: CSASGRGGRNEQFF. The chain has TRBV20-1 and TRBJ2-1; TRBD2 matches 9 bases. In germline, CDR1 is DFQATT, CDR2 SNEGSKA (reference sequence). V was clipped by 3 bases and J by 7 bases; unmatched bases: 7. The CDR3 sequence is 14 residues long.

This clonotype was counted only a few times. The chain uses TRBV7-8 and TRBJ1-5; a weak D match, TRBD1 (5 bases). CDR1 and CDR2 from the germline V gene are SGHVS and FQNEAQ. With 4 bases removed from V and 5 bases from J, the gap between germline ends came to 15 bases. CDR3 length equals 15 residues. The CDR3 loop reads CASSYYSGRDQPQHF. For the CDR3, the DNA is TGTGCCAGCAGCTACTACTCAGGGCGAGATCAGCCCCAGCATTTT.

This clonotype occurred a few times. This rearrangement joins TRBV4-3 to TRBJ2-5, with D possibly being TRBD1 or TRBD2 (5 bases each). V shed 3 bases and J shed 5 bases, with 25 bases lying between them. Per the germline V gene, CDR1 is LGHNA and CDR2 is YSLEER. CDR3 length: 18 residues. CDR3 bases: TGCGCCAGCAGCCAGGGACCTTTTACCGGCGCCTCGATGGAGACCCAGTACTTC. It codes for CASSQGPFTGASMETQYF.

Turning to this clonotype: At one of its ends the junction is not consistent with the germline gene, which may arise from a read error. The V gene is TRBV5-1, the J gene TRBJ2-7, with 12 positions matching TRBD2. CDR1 is SGHRS and CDR2 is YFSETQ in the germline V gene. The CDR3 runs to 15 residues. CDR3 nucleotides: TGCGCCAGCAGCCGAATGACTAGCGGGGGTTACGAGGAGTACTTC. This translates into CASSRMTSGGYEEYF.

In this sample, this clonotype turned up a few times. The CDR3 loop is CASRLRRTGEFGANVLTF. For the CDR3, the DNA is TGCGCCAGCAGATTGAGAAGGACAGGGGAGTTTGGGGCCAACGTCCTGACTTTC. The chain employs TRBV5-1 and TRBJ2-6; TRBD1 matches at 9 bases. This CDR3 spans 18 amino acids. The germline V gene encodes CDR1 SGHRS and CDR2 YFSETQ. V shed 5 bases, J shed 3 bases, and the junction held 12 bases outside the gene matches.

This clonotype was recorded a few times. The chain uses TRBV20-1 and TRBJ1-2, with no clear D. The CDR3 has 13 residues. The V gene's germline CDR1 is DFQATT and CDR2 SNEGSKA (reference sequence). The V and J ends lost 0 bases and 4 bases respectively, with 9 bases between them. For the CDR3, the DNA is TGCAGTGCTAGAGAGCCCGATATCTATGGCTACACCTTC. This sequence encodes CSAREPDIYGYTF.

The rearrangement joins TRBV7-2 to TRBJ2-5; 8 bases map to TRBD1. Germline lookup yields CDR1 SGHTA and CDR2 FQGNSA. There are 13 residues in the CDR3. V lost 5 bases to trimming and J lost 5 bases; unmatched junction nucleotides: 4. The CDR3 coding sequence is TGTGCCAGCAGCCGGGACAGGCGGGAGACCCAGTACTTC. Protein: CASSRDRRETQYF.

The chain links TRBV12-3 or TRBV12-4 to TRBJ2-5; TRBD2 aligns across 10 bases. This CDR3 is built from 17 residues. The V and J ends lost 3 bases and 4 bases, in that order; junction bases with no gene match: 11. DNA for the CDR3: TGTGCCAGCAGTTTCGGTAGCGGGGGGTCCACCGGAGAGACCCAGTACTTC. Protein sequence: CASSFGSGGSTGETQYF.

This clonotype turned up a few times. The gene calls are TRBV29-1 and TRBJ2-5; D is tentatively TRBD1 or TRBD2 (5 bases each). Between the trimmed V and J ends, which lost 4 bases and 5 bases, there was a span of 11 bases. The CDR3 consists of 12 residues. Germline-derived CDR1 and CDR2 are SQVTM and ANQGSEA. The CDR3 reads CSVGEGRETQYF. CDR3 nucleotides: TGCAGCGTTGGTGAGGGGCGGGAGACCCAGTACTTC.

V gene TRBV9 combines with J gene TRBJ2-2; D is uncertain. The CDR3 runs 12 residues. Germline CDR1 is SGDLS and CDR2 is YYNGEE. V was pared by 3 bases and J by 5 bases, with 5 bases between. The CDR3 nucleotides read TGTGCCAGCAGCGCCTATACCGGGGAGCTGTTTTTT. This sequence encodes CASSAYTGELFF.

This clonotype has more than one count but fewer than ten. This chain joins TRBV5-6 and TRBJ1-6, with 10 bases that match TRBD1. Germline-derived CDR1 and CDR2 are SGHDT and YYEEEE. The CDR3 consists of 15 residues. V lost 3 bases to trimming and J lost 8 bases; unmatched junction nucleotides: 5. The chain's CDR3 is CASSSWDRGDSPLHF. Written as DNA, the CDR3 is TGTGCCAGCAGCTCCTGGGACAGGGGAGATTCACCCCTCCACTTT.

In this sample, this clonotype turned up many times. V is TRBV4-1 and J is TRBJ2-3; tentatively, D is TRBD2 (5 bases). Germline V gene data show CDR1 as MGHRA and CDR2 as YSYEKL. The CDR3 has 12 amino acids. V was trimmed by 5 bases and J by 4 bases, leaving 7 bases between them. Written as DNA, the CDR3 is TGCGCCAGCAGCGGGAGTCCAGATACGCAGTATTTT. Protein product: CASSGSPDTQYF.

The chain employs TRBV7-9 and TRBJ1-2; possibly TRBD1 for D (5 bases). The CDR3 extends over 15 amino acids. CDR1 is SEHNR, CDR2 FQNEAQ, per germline (reference sequence). The V gene lost 5 bases and the J gene lost 2 bases, with 15 bases spanning the gap. The CDR3 loop is CASSPGGTLNYGYTF. As DNA, the CDR3 is TGTGCCAGCAGCCCGGGCGGGACGTTGAACTATGGCTACACCTTC.

The V gene is TRBV7-3, the J gene TRBJ2-1, with D maybe TRBD1 (6 bases). Germline assignment: CDR1 SGHTA and CDR2 FQGTGA. V was clipped by 4 bases and J by 10 bases, with 14 bases between them. This CDR3 comprises 13 residues. The chain's CDR3 is CASSSTTTGEQFF. CDR3 coding DNA: TGTGCCAGCAGCTCAACCACTACAGGGGAGCAGTTCTTC.

This chain joins TRBV7-7 and TRBJ2-5; D ambiguous. V lost 1 base and J 1 base, leaving 10 bases between the germline ends. Germline CDR1 is SSHAT and CDR2 is FNYEAQ (reference sequence). The length of the CDR3 is 15 residues. The CDR3 here is CASSLGAAVQETQYF. CDR3 nucleotide sequence: TGTGCCAGCAGCTTAGGGGCAGCCGTCCAAGAGACCCAGTACTTC.